Below are 6 T cell receptor beta chains sequenced from a single sample in a study of brain T cells in children with intractable seizures. Some clones are missing from TCRdb's copy, which holds only in-frame ones; the method was immunoSEQ multiplex PCR. Found here are about 1,800 clones, more than 75% of them singletons; the top ten hold around a quarter. The sequenced cases were selected for having the highest brain T cell transcript signatures. Sequenced here: resected brain tissue, sampled at surgery. The receptors shown here come from a girl between 2 and 10 years old with tuberous sclerosis and intractable seizures.

The chain couples TRBV19 to TRBJ1-2, with D tentatively TRBD1 (5 bases). Between the trimmed V and J ends, which lost 3 bases and 3 bases, there was a span of 8 bases. The CDR3 loop spans 13 amino acids. The germline CDR1 and CDR2 sequences are LNHDA and SQIVND (reference sequence). CDR3 sequence: CASSIGGDYGYTF. The CDR3 bases are TGTGCCAGTAGTATCGGGGGGGACTATGGCTACACCTTC.

The chain recombines TRBV2 with TRBJ2-1; TRBD1 aligns across 10 bases. This CDR3 is 16 amino acids long. Per the germline V gene, CDR1 is SNHLY and CDR2 is FYNNEI. With 4 bases clipped from V and 8 bases from J, the junction kept 11 bases outside the gene matches. The CDR3 region has the DNA TGTGCCAGCAGTGCCCCCGGGACAGGGGAAGGGGATGAGCAGTTCTTC. It is translated as CASSAPGTGEGDEQFF.

The CDR3 coding sequence is TGTGCCTGGAGCGCCACCCCAGGGCAGTTCTCTGAAGCTTTCTTT. Residues: CAWSATPGQFSEAFF. J is TRBJ1-1 and V is TRBV30; the D gene is possibly TRBD1 (5 bases). This CDR3 comprises 15 residues. Germline assignment: CDR1 GTSNPN and CDR2 SVGIG (reference sequence). Deletions cut 3 bases from V and 6 bases from J, with 20 bases between.

The rearrangement joins TRBV19 to TRBJ2-1; TRBD2 is a possible D gene (6 bases). This CDR3 comprises 14 residues. V lost 7 bases and J lost 0, with 10 bases in between. CDR1 LNHDA and CDR2 SQIVND come from the germline V gene (reference sequence). The CDR3 protein is CASIPGSSYNEQFF. CDR3 sequence (DNA): TGTGCCAGTATCCCCGGGAGCTCCTACAATGAGCAGTTCTTC.

This chain uses TRBV15 with TRBJ2-1, with unresolved D. Germline CDR1 is LNHNV and CDR2 is YYDKDF (reference sequence). V lost 0 bases to trimming and J lost 6 bases, with 9 bases between them. The CDR3 sequence is 14 residues long. The CDR3 is CATSRDSETNEQFF. The CDR3, as DNA: TGTGCCACCAGCAGAGATTCAGAAACCAATGAGCAGTTCTTC.

The chain links TRBV12-3 or TRBV12-4 to TRBJ1-2, with D possibly being TRBD1 (5 bases). This CDR3 region has 13 residues. Trimming removed 4 bases from V and 3 bases from J, with 9 bases in between. The chain's CDR3 is CASSYGGDYGYTF. The CDR3 coding sequence is TGTGCCAGCAGTTACGGGGGGGACTATGGCTACACCTTC.